This T cell receptor beta chain appears in the sequencing data of a study of blood T cells in healthy people across ages. The V end was cut by 0 bases, the J end by 3 bases, with 13 bases between. This CDR3 is built from 15 residues. Looked up from germline, CDR1 is SGHRS and CDR2 is YFSETQ. With a J-beta primer mix and a sample-barcoded 5' primer, a second PCR ran about 7 to 12 cycles. TCRdb re-called the 5' RACE reads with MiXCR, one entry per CDR3 protein. In the table there are about 670,000 distinct CDR3 sequences, 40% to 45% of which are singletons. There are a few counts of this clonotype. Sequencing was done on a sample of blood. The chain carries TRBV5-1 and TRBJ2-7, with D perhaps TRBD1 (6 bases). This TCR was recovered from a man older than 75 in good health. DNA of the CDR3: TGCGCCAGCAGCTTGGGAGCAGGGGCGAACTACGAGCAGTACTTC. This encodes CASSLGAGANYEQYF.